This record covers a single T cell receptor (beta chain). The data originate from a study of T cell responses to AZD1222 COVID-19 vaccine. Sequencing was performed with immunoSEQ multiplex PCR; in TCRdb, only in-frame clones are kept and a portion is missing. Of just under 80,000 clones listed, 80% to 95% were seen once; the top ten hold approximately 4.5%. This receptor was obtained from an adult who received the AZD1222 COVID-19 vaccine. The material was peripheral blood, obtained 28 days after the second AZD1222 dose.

The DNA for the CDR3 is TGTGCCAGCAGCCCGAGACGGGTGAACACTGAAGCTTTCTTT. Protein: CASSPRRVNTEAFF. V is TRBV9 and J is TRBJ1-1; D is undetermined. Germline loops: CDR1 SGDLS, CDR2 YYNGEE. The V end was cut by 4 bases, the J end by 0 bases, with 10 bases between. The CDR3 is made up of 14 amino acids.